This T cell receptor (beta chain) was retrieved from a study of Tregs in tolerant kidney transplant recipients. Study observations and caveats: Activated donor B cell expansion appeared to reveal the most relevant donor-specific TCRbeta repertoire. Tolerant patients' donor-specific Tregs expanded beyond overall Tregs, suggesting antigen-driven growth.

Notes on this clone: Its antigen is not known.

Unstimulated Tregs (CD4+CD25+CD127-) and CD4+CD25- non-Tregs were sorted from PBMCs. Regulatory T cells were sorted from thawed PBMCs rested overnight at 37°C with around 180 IU/ml IL-2. TCRdb's copy holds only in-frame clones and misses some; the assay was immunoSEQ multiplex PCR. Found here are approximately 75,000 clones, around 90% of them singletons; the top ten hold 0.34%. The ends lost 3 bases at V and 5 bases at J; junction bases unmatched: 4. The CDR3 has 14 residues. Germline-derived CDR1 and CDR2 are MDHEN and SYDVKM. This receptor was taken from a human donor who received a combined kidney and bone marrow transplant. The V gene is TRBV28, the J gene TRBJ2-3; TRBD1 agrees at 8 bases. Sequences were derived from Tregs from blood, sampled before the transplant. Here the CDR3 reads CASSFRGPRDTQYF. CDR3 DNA sequence: TGTGCCAGCAGTTTCAGGGGGCCTCGAGATACGCAGTATTTT.